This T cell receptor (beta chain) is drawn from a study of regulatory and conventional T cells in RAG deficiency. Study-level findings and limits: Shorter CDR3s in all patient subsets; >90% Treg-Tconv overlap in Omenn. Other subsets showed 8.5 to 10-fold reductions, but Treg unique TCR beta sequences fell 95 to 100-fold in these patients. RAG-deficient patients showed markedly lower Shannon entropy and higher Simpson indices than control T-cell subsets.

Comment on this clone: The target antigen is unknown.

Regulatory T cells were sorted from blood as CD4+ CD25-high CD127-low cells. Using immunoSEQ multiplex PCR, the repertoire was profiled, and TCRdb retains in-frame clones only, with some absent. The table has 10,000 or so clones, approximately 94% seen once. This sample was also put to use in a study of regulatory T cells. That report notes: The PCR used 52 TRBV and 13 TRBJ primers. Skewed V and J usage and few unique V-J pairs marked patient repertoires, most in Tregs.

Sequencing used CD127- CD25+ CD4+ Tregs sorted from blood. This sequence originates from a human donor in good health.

CDR3 amino acids: CASSLSGYGYTF. The CDR3 DNA reads as TGCGCCAGCAGCCTTTCGGGATATGGCTACACCTTC. This chain connects TRBV5-1 to TRBJ1-2, with D unresolved. CDR1 and CDR2 (germline): SGHRS, YFSETQ. V dropped 4 bases and J dropped 5 bases, with 9 bases sitting between them. CDR3 length equals 12 residues.